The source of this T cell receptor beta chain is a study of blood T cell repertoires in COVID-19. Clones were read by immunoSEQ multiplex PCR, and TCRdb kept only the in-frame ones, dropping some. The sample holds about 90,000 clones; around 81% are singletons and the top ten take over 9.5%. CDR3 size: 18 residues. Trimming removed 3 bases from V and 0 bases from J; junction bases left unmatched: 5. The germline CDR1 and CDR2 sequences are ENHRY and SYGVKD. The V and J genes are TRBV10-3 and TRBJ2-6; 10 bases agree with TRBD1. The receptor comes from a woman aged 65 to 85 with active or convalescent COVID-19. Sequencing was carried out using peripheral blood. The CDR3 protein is CAISDRQGAISGANVLTF. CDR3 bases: TGTGCCATCAGTGACCGACAGGGGGCGATCTCTGGGGCCAACGTCCTGACTTTC.